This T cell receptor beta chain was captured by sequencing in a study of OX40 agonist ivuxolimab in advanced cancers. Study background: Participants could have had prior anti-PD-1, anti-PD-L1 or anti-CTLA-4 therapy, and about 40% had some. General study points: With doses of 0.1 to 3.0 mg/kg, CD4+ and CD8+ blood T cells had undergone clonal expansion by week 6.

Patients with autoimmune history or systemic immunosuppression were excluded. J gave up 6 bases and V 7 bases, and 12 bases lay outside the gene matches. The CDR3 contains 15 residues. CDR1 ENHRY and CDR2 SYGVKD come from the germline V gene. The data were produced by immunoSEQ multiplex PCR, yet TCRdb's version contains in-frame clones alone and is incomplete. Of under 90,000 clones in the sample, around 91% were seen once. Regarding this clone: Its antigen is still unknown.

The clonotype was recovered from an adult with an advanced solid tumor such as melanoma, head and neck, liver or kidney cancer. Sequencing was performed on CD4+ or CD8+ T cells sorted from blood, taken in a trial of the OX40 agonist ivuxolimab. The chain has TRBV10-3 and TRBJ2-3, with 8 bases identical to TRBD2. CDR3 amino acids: CAINGGSGSADTQYF. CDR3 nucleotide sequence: TGTGCCATCAATGGGGGCAGCGGGAGCGCGGATACGCAGTATTTT.